These T cell receptor beta chains were read from a single sample in a study of cytotoxic CD8 clonotypes in ibrutinib-treated CLL. Method: immunoSEQ multiplex PCR; TCRdb's copy keeps in-frame clones and lacks some. The table records more than 110,000 clones, approximately 90% of them present only once. The specimen comprised PBMCs, sampled after 12 months of ibrutinib treatment. The source is a human donor with chronic lymphocytic leukemia. Both conserved end residues are part of each CDR3. Each record gives: J gene, D gene, V gene, CDR3 length, clone size, CDR3 DNA, CDR3 protein. A D gene is named only where the DNA matches it firmly. A row's size may be missing; if present it is once, few, many or a size class.

J gene: TRBJ2-4; D gene: TRBD1; V gene: TRBV11-2; CDR3 length: 16; clone size: .; CDR3 DNA: TGTGCCAGCAGTCTGACAGGGGCACGGACCAAAAACATTCAGTACTTC; CDR3 protein: CASSLTGARTKNIQYF
J gene: TRBJ2-7; D gene: .; V gene: TRBV28; CDR3 length: 13; clone size: .; CDR3 DNA: TGTGCCAGCAGTCAAATGTGGGGCTACGAGCAGTACTTC; CDR3 protein: CASSQMWGYEQYF
J gene: TRBJ2-2; D gene: TRBD2; V gene: TRBV12-5; CDR3 length: 20; clone size: .; CDR3 DNA: TGTGCTAGTGCTTTCGTTGGACTAGCGGGAGTCTTTAAAGGTTCCGGGGAGCTGTTTTTT; CDR3 protein: CASAFVGLAGVFKGSGELFF
J gene: TRBJ2-1; D gene: .; V gene: TRBV7-6; CDR3 length: 13; clone size: .; CDR3 DNA: TGTGCCAGCAGCTCAGGAACCATCGGTGAGCAGTTCTTC; CDR3 protein: CASSSGTIGEQFF
J gene: TRBJ2-7; D gene: .; V gene: TRBV5-1; CDR3 length: 14; clone size: .; CDR3 DNA: TGCGCCAGCAGCTTGTACCGACAGGTGGACGAGCAGTACTTC; CDR3 protein: CASSLYRQVDEQYF
J gene: TRBJ1-1; D gene: .; V gene: TRBV30; CDR3 length: 10; clone size: .; CDR3 DNA: TGTGCCTGGGGGGGGACTGAAGCTTTCTTT; CDR3 protein: CAWGGTEAFF
J gene: TRBJ1-3; D gene: .; V gene: TRBV7-9; CDR3 length: 15; clone size: .; CDR3 DNA: TGTGCCAGCAGCTTCTCCGCGACCTCTGGAAACACCATATATTTT; CDR3 protein: CASSFSATSGNTIYF
J gene: TRBJ1-4; D gene: TRBD1; V gene: TRBV28; CDR3 length: 14; clone size: once; CDR3 DNA: TGTGCCAGCAGTCAGGGACAGATTAATGAAAAACTGTTTTTT; CDR3 protein: CASSQGQINEKLFF
J gene: TRBJ1-4; D gene: TRBD1; V gene: TRBV11-2; CDR3 length: 15; clone size: .; CDR3 DNA: TGTGCCAGCAGCTCGGGACAGGGGATCAATGAAAAACTGTTTTTT; CDR3 protein: CASSSGQGINEKLFF
J gene: TRBJ2-7; D gene: .; V gene: TRBV6-5; CDR3 length: 12; clone size: .; CDR3 DNA: TGTGCCAGCATGACAGCCTCCTACGAGCAGTACTTC; CDR3 protein: CASMTASYEQYF
J gene: TRBJ2-7; D gene: TRBD1; V gene: TRBV5-1; CDR3 length: 14; clone size: .; CDR3 DNA: TGCGCCAGCAGCTTGCGGACAGGGGCCTACGAGCAGTACTTC; CDR3 protein: CASSLRTGAYEQYF
J gene: TRBJ2-3; D gene: .; V gene: TRBV6-6; CDR3 length: 12; clone size: .; CDR3 DNA: TGTGCCAGCACCTATGGAGTAGATACGCAGTATTTT; CDR3 protein: CASTYGVDTQYF
J gene: TRBJ2-1; D gene: TRBD2; V gene: TRBV7-2; CDR3 length: 15; clone size: .; CDR3 DNA: TGTGCCAGCAGCTCGGGGACTAGCGAATTGAATGAGCAGTTCTTC; CDR3 protein: CASSSGTSELNEQFF
J gene: TRBJ2-2; D gene: TRBD1; V gene: TRBV19; CDR3 length: 17; clone size: .; CDR3 DNA: TGTGCCAGTAGTTCCTATCACCGTACAGGGGGTACCGGGGAGCTGTTTTTT; CDR3 protein: CASSSYHRTGGTGELFF
J gene: TRBJ2-7; D gene: .; V gene: TRBV7-8; CDR3 length: 14; clone size: .; CDR3 DNA: TGTGCCAGCAGCTTAGCGGAGGTAGGGTACGAGCAGTACTTC; CDR3 protein: CASSLAEVGYEQYF
J gene: TRBJ1-1; D gene: .; V gene: TRBV5-1; CDR3 length: 13; clone size: .; CDR3 DNA: TGCGCCAGCAGCTTGGCGTGGAACACTGAAGCTTTCTTT; CDR3 protein: CASSLAWNTEAFF
J gene: TRBJ2-1; D gene: .; V gene: TRBV11-3; CDR3 length: 17; clone size: once; CDR3 DNA: TGTGCCAGCAGCCCGACCCCGGGACTCTCCTCCTACAATGAGCAGTTCTTC; CDR3 protein: CASSPTPGLSSYNEQFF
J gene: TRBJ2-5; D gene: .; V gene: TRBV2; CDR3 length: 13; clone size: .; CDR3 DNA: TGTGCCAGCAGTGTGCAGCGGGAAGAGACCCAGTACTTC; CDR3 protein: CASSVQREETQYF
J gene: TRBJ1-4; D gene: .; V gene: TRBV28; CDR3 length: 15; clone size: .; CDR3 DNA: TGTGCCAGCAGTCTACAGGGAGAGCCCCGGGAAAAACTGTTTTTT; CDR3 protein: CASSLQGEPREKLFF
J gene: TRBJ2-7; D gene: TRBD2; V gene: TRBV7-2; CDR3 length: 14; clone size: once; CDR3 DNA: TGTGCCAGCAGCCTACTAGCGGGAGGCGACGAGCAGTACTTC; CDR3 protein: CASSLLAGGDEQYF
J gene: TRBJ2-7; D gene: .; V gene: TRBV10-1; CDR3 length: 15; clone size: once; CDR3 DNA: TGCGCCAGCAGTGTGTGGGGGACTTGCCCCTACGAGCAGTACTTC; CDR3 protein: CASSVWGTCPYEQYF
J gene: TRBJ2-7; D gene: TRBD2; V gene: TRBV5-1; CDR3 length: 15; clone size: .; CDR3 DNA: TGCGCCAGCAGCTTGGGAACTAGCGGGAGCCACGAGCAGTACTTC; CDR3 protein: CASSLGTSGSHEQYF